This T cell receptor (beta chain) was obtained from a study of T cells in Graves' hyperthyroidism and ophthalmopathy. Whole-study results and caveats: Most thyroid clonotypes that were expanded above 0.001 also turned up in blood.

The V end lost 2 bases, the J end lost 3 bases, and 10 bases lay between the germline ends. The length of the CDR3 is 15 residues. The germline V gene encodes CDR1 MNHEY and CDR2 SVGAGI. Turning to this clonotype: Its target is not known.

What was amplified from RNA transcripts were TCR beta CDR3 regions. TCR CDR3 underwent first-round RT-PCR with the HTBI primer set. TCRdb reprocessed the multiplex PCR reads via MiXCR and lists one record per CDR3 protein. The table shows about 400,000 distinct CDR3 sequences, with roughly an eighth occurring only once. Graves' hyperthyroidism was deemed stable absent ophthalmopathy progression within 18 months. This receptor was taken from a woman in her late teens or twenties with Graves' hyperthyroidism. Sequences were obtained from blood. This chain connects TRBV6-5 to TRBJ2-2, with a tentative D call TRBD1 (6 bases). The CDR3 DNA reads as TGTGCCAGCAGTTACGGGGGCGTAGACACCGGGGAGCTGTTTTTT. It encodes CASSYGGVDTGELFF.